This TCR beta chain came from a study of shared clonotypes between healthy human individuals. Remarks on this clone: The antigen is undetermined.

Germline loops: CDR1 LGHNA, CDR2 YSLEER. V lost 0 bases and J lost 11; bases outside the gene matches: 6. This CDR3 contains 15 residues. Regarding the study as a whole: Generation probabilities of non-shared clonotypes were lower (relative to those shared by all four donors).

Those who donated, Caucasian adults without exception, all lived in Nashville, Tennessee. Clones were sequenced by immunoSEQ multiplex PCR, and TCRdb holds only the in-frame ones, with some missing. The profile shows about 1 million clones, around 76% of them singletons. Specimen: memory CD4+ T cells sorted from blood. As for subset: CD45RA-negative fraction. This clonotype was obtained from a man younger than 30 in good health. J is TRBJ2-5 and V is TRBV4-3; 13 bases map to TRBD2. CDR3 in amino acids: CASSQDWGTSGAQYF. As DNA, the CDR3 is TGCGCCAGCAGCCAAGATTGGGGGACTAGCGGGGCGCAGTACTTC.